The source of this TCR beta chain is a study of radiotherapy plus CTLA-4 blockade in lung cancer. Germline-derived CDR1 and CDR2 are SGHKS and YYEKEE (reference sequence). V was pared by 9 bases and J by 3 bases, with 8 bases of the junction left unmatched. This CDR3 contains 13 residues. TCRdb's table, derived via immunoSEQ multiplex PCR, lists solely in-frame clones and lacks some. Of over 45,000 clones in the sample, roughly 80% were seen once. The chain links TRBV5-5 to TRBJ1-1, with 7 bases that match TRBD1. The TCR comes from a human donor with non-small cell lung cancer who had a complete response to radiotherapy plus ipilimumab. The input for sequencing was peripheral blood, taken from a patient treated with radiotherapy plus ipilimumab. The chain's CDR3 is CATATGWYTEAFF. The CDR3 DNA follows: TGTGCCACCGCGACAGGGTGGTACACTGAAGCTTTCTTT.